A selection of T cell receptor beta chains follows, all from one sample in a study of identical twins. TCRdb redid the calling of the 5' RACE reads with MiXCR, one entry per CDR3 protein. The data hold some 320,000 distinct CDR3 sequences, with around 12% observed a single time. These data were also reused for a study on yellow fever vaccine responses in identical twins.

The specimen was CD8+ T cells sorted from blood. The receptors derive from a woman under 30 in good health. Both conserved end residues are part of each CDR3. A D gene is named only where the DNA matches it firmly. Clone size, where shown, is once, few, many, or a class for clones that have expanded.

size: -
D: -
V: TRBV24-1
J: TRBJ2-3
DNA: TGTGCCACCAGTGATTCAACGGGAAGCACAGATACGCAGTATTTT
CDR3: CATSDSTGSTDTQYF

size: few
D: TRBD1
V: TRBV6-2/TRBV6-3
J: TRBJ2-5
DNA: TGTGCCAGCAGTTACGACCGACAGGGGGAAGAGACCCAGTACTTC
CDR3: CASSYDRQGEETQYF

size: few
D: -
V: TRBV27
J: TRBJ1-1
DNA: TGTGCCAGCAGTTTAACTTTGCGTTCTGAAGCTTTCTTT
CDR3: CASSLTLRSEAFF

size: -
D: -
V: TRBV7-8
J: TRBJ1-5
DNA: TGTGCCAGCAGCTTAGGATCGTCGGGGGCGGGGCAGCCCCAGCATTTT
CDR3: CASSLGSSGAGQPQHF

size: few
D: -
V: TRBV6-2/TRBV6-3
J: TRBJ2-7
DNA: TGTGCCAGCAGTTTAGAGGGGGATACCTACGAGCAGTACTTC
CDR3: CASSLEGDTYEQYF

size: many
D: TRBD1
V: TRBV29-1
J: TRBJ2-2
DNA: TGCAGCCCCCTGGACAGGGAGAACACCGGGGAGCTGTTTTTT
CDR3: CSPLDRENTGELFF

size: few
D: TRBD2
V: TRBV18
J: TRBJ2-7
DNA: TGTGCCAGCTCACCACTCCTAGCGGGGTTCTACGAGCAGTACTTC
CDR3: CASSPLLAGFYEQYF

size: -
D: TRBD1
V: TRBV4-2
J: TRBJ2-2
DNA: TGTGCCAGCAGCCAAGGACAGGGGCCGAACACCGGGGAGCTGTTTTTT
CDR3: CASSQGQGPNTGELFF

size: few
D: TRBD2
V: TRBV2
J: TRBJ2-7
DNA: TGTGCCAGCAGCCTAACCTGGGGAGGGGACGAGCAGTACTTC
CDR3: CASSLTWGGDEQYF

size: many
D: -
V: TRBV12-3/TRBV12-4
J: TRBJ1-2
DNA: TGTGCCAGCAGGGCTGACAGATACAACTATGGCTACACCTTC
CDR3: CASRADRYNYGYTF

size: -
D: -
V: TRBV7-6
J: TRBJ2-2
DNA: TGTGCCAGCAGCTTAGTGAATCCGTACCGTGGCACCGGGGAGCTGTTTTTT
CDR3: CASSLVNPYRGTGELFF

size: -
D: -
V: TRBV15
J: TRBJ2-4
DNA: TGTGCCACCAGCAGATTAAAAACCGGGACACTCACGCTAGCCAAAAACATTCAGTACTTC
CDR3: CATSRLKTGTLTLAKNIQYF

size: -
D: -
V: TRBV14
J: TRBJ2-1
DNA: TGTGCCAGCAGCCAAGATTTAACTAGCTCCTACAATGAGCAGTTCTTC
CDR3: CASSQDLTSSYNEQFF

size: few
D: -
V: TRBV12-3/TRBV12-4
J: TRBJ1-3
DNA: TGTGCCAGCAGTCACTCTGGAAACACCATATATTTT
CDR3: CASSHSGNTIYF

size: few
D: -
V: TRBV7-3
J: TRBJ2-1
DNA: TGTGCCAGCAGCTTCGGACTAGGGGGGGCAAATGAGCAGTTCTTC
CDR3: CASSFGLGGANEQFF

size: few
D: -
V: TRBV2
J: TRBJ2-1
DNA: TGTGCCAGCAGTGAAGTTCGGAGCAATGAGCAGTTCTTC
CDR3: CASSEVRSNEQFF

size: few
D: TRBD2
V: TRBV7-6
J: TRBJ2-5
DNA: TGTGCCAGCAGCCTGAGGACTAGCGGGGGGGCTATCCTAGAGACCCAGTACTTC
CDR3: CASSLRTSGGAILETQYF

size: few
D: -
V: TRBV4-2
J: TRBJ2-1
DNA: TGTGCCAGCAGCCAAGAGTCCGGGAGCGGGAATGAGCAGTTCTTC
CDR3: CASSQESGSGNEQFF

size: many
D: -
V: TRBV7-9
J: TRBJ1-1
DNA: TGTGCCAGCAGCCCCGGGAAGGGGCTATCAAACACTGAAGCTTTCTTT
CDR3: CASSPGKGLSNTEAFF

size: -
D: -
V: TRBV4-2
J: TRBJ2-1
DNA: TGTGCCAGCAGCCAAGGGAGTTGGGGCAATGAGCAGTTCTTC
CDR3: CASSQGSWGNEQFF

size: -
D: -
V: TRBV5-1
J: TRBJ2-1
DNA: TGCGCCAGCAGCTTGGGACAGGGAGGCAAAGACAATGAGCAGTTCTTC
CDR3: CASSLGQGGKDNEQFF

size: few
D: -
V: TRBV12-3/TRBV12-4
J: TRBJ1-2
DNA: TGTGCCAGCAGCTCAGACAGATACTATGGCTACACCTTC
CDR3: CASSSDRYYGYTF

size: -
D: -
V: TRBV5-6
J: TRBJ1-1
DNA: TGTGCCAGCAGCTCGGTTCGGGCAGGGGAAATGAACACTGAAGCTTTCTTT
CDR3: CASSSVRAGEMNTEAFF

size: -
D: -
V: TRBV10-1
J: TRBJ2-1
DNA: TGCGCCAGCAGTGAGTCTATTAGCGGTCCGTACAATGAGCAGTTCTTC
CDR3: CASSESISGPYNEQFF

size: -
D: TRBD2
V: TRBV28
J: TRBJ2-5
DNA: TGTGCCAGCAGTCATTCAGCGGGAGGGCGTTCCCAGTACTTC
CDR3: CASSHSAGGRSQYF

size: few
D: -
V: TRBV10-2
J: TRBJ2-5
DNA: TGCGCCAGCAGTGACGGGGGCATTCAAGAGACCCAGTACTTC
CDR3: CASSDGGIQETQYF

size: -
D: -
V: TRBV28
J: TRBJ2-7
DNA: TGTGCCAGCAGTTTTGGGGTGAGCTCCTACGAGCAGTACTTC
CDR3: CASSFGVSSYEQYF

size: -
D: TRBD2
V: TRBV6-6
J: TRBJ2-3
DNA: TGTGCCAGCACAGCGGGACCCACAGATACGCAGTATTTT
CDR3: CASTAGPTDTQYF

size: many
D: -
V: TRBV14
J: TRBJ1-1
DNA: TGTGCCAGCAGCCCAAGTGGCGTTGAAGCTTTCTTT
CDR3: CASSPSGVEAFF

size: -
D: -
V: TRBV20-1
J: TRBJ1-1
DNA: TGCAGTGCTAAGGGACATCTGAACACTGAAGCTTTCTTT
CDR3: CSAKGHLNTEAFF

size: few
D: -
V: TRBV5-1
J: TRBJ1-2
DNA: TGCGCCAGCAGCTTGGGACAGGTTAACTATGGCTACACCTTC
CDR3: CASSLGQVNYGYTF

size: few
D: -
V: TRBV4-1
J: TRBJ2-3
DNA: TGCGCCAGCAGCAAGGTACCGGAGGCAGGAGATACGCAGTATTTT
CDR3: CASSKVPEAGDTQYF

size: many
D: -
V: TRBV20-1
J: TRBJ1-5
DNA: TGCAGTGCTAGAGCAGGGCAAGCACGGGAACAGCCCCAGCATTTT
CDR3: CSARAGQAREQPQHF

size: many
D: -
V: TRBV4-1
J: TRBJ2-7
DNA: TGCGCCAGCAGCCAAGAACCAGGGGACTCCTACGAGCAGTACTTC
CDR3: CASSQEPGDSYEQYF

size: few
D: -
V: TRBV3-1
J: TRBJ1-1
DNA: TGTGCCAGCAGCCACGACCTGGCGCACTTTGAAGCTTTCTTT
CDR3: CASSHDLAHFEAFF

size: -
D: -
V: TRBV28
J: TRBJ2-7
DNA: TGTGCCAGCAGTCCCCGGGACTCTGATTACGAGCAGTACTTC
CDR3: CASSPRDSDYEQYF

size: few
D: TRBD1
V: TRBV15
J: TRBJ2-5
DNA: TGTGCCACCAGCCCTAGAACAGGACAGGTTAACGGGGAGACCCAGTACTTC
CDR3: CATSPRTGQVNGETQYF

size: -
D: TRBD1
V: TRBV6-1
J: TRBJ2-1
DNA: TGTGCCAGCAGATCCCGGGACAGCGAGGAGCAGTTCTTC
CDR3: CASRSRDSEEQFF

size: many
D: -
V: TRBV7-3
J: TRBJ2-1
DNA: TGTGCCAGCAGCTTAACGGGATACTCCTACAATGAGCAGTTCTTC
CDR3: CASSLTGYSYNEQFF

size: -
D: -
V: TRBV7-6
J: TRBJ2-3
DNA: TGTGCCAGCAGCTTAACACTACTAGGCACAGATACGCAGTATTTT
CDR3: CASSLTLLGTDTQYF

size: few
D: -
V: TRBV9
J: TRBJ2-6
DNA: TGTGCCAGCAGGGCCGGACGCCTCTCTGGGGCCAACGTCCTGACTTTC
CDR3: CASRAGRLSGANVLTF

size: few
D: -
V: TRBV28
J: TRBJ1-5
DNA: TGTGCCAGCAGCCCAAATCAGCCCCAGCATTTT
CDR3: CASSPNQPQHF

size: few
D: -
V: TRBV20-1
J: TRBJ2-1
DNA: TGCAGTGCTAGATGGTCGCCAGACCAGTTCTTC
CDR3: CSARWSPDQFF

size: -
D: -
V: TRBV18
J: TRBJ2-3
DNA: TGTGCCAGCTCACCAGTAGATACCCACACAGATACGCAGTATTTT
CDR3: CASSPVDTHTDTQYF

size: -
D: -
V: TRBV5-1
J: TRBJ2-3
DNA: TGCGCCAGCAGCTCCGGGGCTAGCGGCACAGATACGCAGTATTTT
CDR3: CASSSGASGTDTQYF

size: few
D: TRBD2
V: TRBV7-9
J: TRBJ2-3
DNA: TGTGCCAGCAGCCCCTGGGAGGGAGCGCCTTACACAGATACGCAGTATTTT
CDR3: CASSPWEGAPYTDTQYF

size: -
D: -
V: TRBV27
J: TRBJ2-1
DNA: TGTGCCAGCAGCCCCGGGTCTCTTAATGAGCAGTTCTTC
CDR3: CASSPGSLNEQFF

size: -
D: -
V: TRBV7-6
J: TRBJ2-1
DNA: TGTGCCAGCAGCTTGCGATCCCTGGACTACTCCTACAATGAGCAGTTCTTC
CDR3: CASSLRSLDYSYNEQFF

size: -
D: TRBD2
V: TRBV24-1
J: TRBJ2-1
DNA: TGTGCCACCAGTGATTCCCCGGCAGCGGGAGGGCCCTACAATGAGCAGTTCTTC
CDR3: CATSDSPAAGGPYNEQFF

size: few
D: -
V: TRBV27
J: TRBJ2-3
DNA: TGTGCCAGCAGTTTCGGGACACAACAGTATTTT
CDR3: CASSFGTQQYF

size: -
D: TRBD1
V: TRBV9
J: TRBJ1-2
DNA: TGTGCCAGCAGCGTAGACGGAGGGGGCAACTTCGGCTACACCTTC
CDR3: CASSVDGGGNFGYTF

size: -
D: TRBD1
V: TRBV11-2
J: TRBJ2-3
DNA: TGTGCCAGCAGCTTAGTTGCGGCAGGGGGATCATTCTTCACAGATACGCAGTATTTT
CDR3: CASSLVAAGGSFFTDTQYF

size: few
D: -
V: TRBV6-1
J: TRBJ1-4
DNA: TGTGCCACCCGAGGGGCCGCTGGGGGGGAACTGTTTTTT
CDR3: CATRGAAGGELFF

size: few
D: -
V: TRBV27
J: TRBJ2-1
DNA: TGTGCCAGCAGTTTATTTAGCGACAATGAGCAGTTCTTC
CDR3: CASSLFSDNEQFF